The text below deals with one TCR beta chain. Its specificity is unknown. V was pared by 5 bases and J by 3 bases, with 8 bases between. Germline V gives CDR1 MNHNS, CDR2 SASEGT. CDR3 length: 13 residues. This sample stems from a study of T cells in localized non-small cell lung cancer. Notes on the study in general: T cell clonality was highest in uninvolved adjacent lung, above tumor. Adjacent lung had a median around 60 of the 100 largest tumor clones. Longer overall survival was associated with a higher density of T cells in the blood. Heterogeneity remains possible because sequencing was limited to only one tumor region.

The table came from immunoSEQ multiplex PCR; TCRdb's copy has only in-frame clones and leaves some out. The repertoire consists of tens of thousands of clones, with approximately 88% occurring once and the leading ten covering more than 7%. The gene calls are TRBV6-1 and TRBJ1-5, with unresolved D. This receptor was taken from a woman aged 40-70 years with stage I lung adenocarcinoma. The sample in question was peripheral blood, obtained before any cancer treatment. In DNA, the CDR3 is TGTGCCAGCAGTTCCCAATACAATCAGCCCCAGCATTTT. Amino acids: CASSSQYNQPQHF.